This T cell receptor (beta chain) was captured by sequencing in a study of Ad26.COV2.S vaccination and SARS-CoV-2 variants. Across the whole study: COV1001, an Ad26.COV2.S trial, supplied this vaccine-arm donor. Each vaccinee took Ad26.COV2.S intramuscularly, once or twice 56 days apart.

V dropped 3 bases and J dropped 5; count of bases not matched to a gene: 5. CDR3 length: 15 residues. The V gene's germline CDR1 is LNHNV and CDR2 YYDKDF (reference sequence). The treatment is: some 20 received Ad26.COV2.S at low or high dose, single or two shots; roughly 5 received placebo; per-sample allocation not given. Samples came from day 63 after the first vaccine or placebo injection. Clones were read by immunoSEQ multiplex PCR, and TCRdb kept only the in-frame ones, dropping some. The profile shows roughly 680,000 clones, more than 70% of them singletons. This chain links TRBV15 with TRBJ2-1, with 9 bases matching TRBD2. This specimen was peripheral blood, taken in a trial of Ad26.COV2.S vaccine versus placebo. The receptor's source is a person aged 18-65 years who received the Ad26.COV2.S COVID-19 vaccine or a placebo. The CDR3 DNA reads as TGTGCCACCAGCAGCCCACCTAGCGGGAACAATGAGCAGTTCTTC. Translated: CATSSPPSGNNEQFF.